This TCR beta chain was sequenced for a study of OX40 agonist ivuxolimab in advanced cancers. The study's findings and limits: Expanded clones belonging to CD8+ T cells outnumbered, on average, those of CD4+. Expanded peripheral T-cell antigen specificity went undetermined.

A note on this clone: The antigen remains undetermined.

There are 13 residues in the CDR3. V lost 7 bases to trimming and J lost 9 bases, with 16 bases between them. Germline V lookup: CDR1 MNHNS, CDR2 SASEGT. Method: immunoSEQ multiplex PCR; TCRdb's copy keeps in-frame clones and lacks some. In the table there are 65,000 to 85,000 clones, 86% of which are singletons. The sequencing here drew on CD4+ or CD8+ T cells sorted from blood, taken in a trial of the OX40 agonist ivuxolimab. This receptor was taken from an adult with an advanced solid tumor such as melanoma, head and neck, liver or kidney cancer. The chain has TRBV6-1 and TRBJ2-1; D possibly corresponds to TRBD2 (5 bases). The CDR3 here is CASTRERVGEQFF. CDR3 bases: TGTGCCAGCACCCGGGAAAGGGTAGGTGAGCAGTTCTTC.